This T cell receptor beta chain emerged from a study of CXCR3 chemokines and chemotherapy response in bladder cancer (dated by TCRdb to between 2020 and 2023). Broadly, across the study: The study set out to examine whether the activity of the CXCR3 chemokine system within tumors predicted response to chemotherapy in human bladder cancer.

The receptor library was made with PCR. The reads were generated on an Illumina HiSeq 2500. TCRdb reanalyzed the raw reads on its own, using fastp at Q25 for trimming and MiXCR for clone calling, and kept in-frame beta chains. Identical CDR3 protein sequences are pooled into one entry, listed with their most common genes and DNA. The sample profile shows around 8,800 distinct CDR3 sequences; about 21% of them were found once. The ten largest clones take up 8.8% of the sample. Trimming costs V 4 bases and J 2 bases, and their ends lie 17 bases apart. CDR1 and CDR2 are drawn from the germline V gene: SGHAT, FQNNGV. Its CDR3 holds 16 amino acids, cysteine through phenylalanine. The entry retains the CDR3 DNA only, 48 bases that are in frame from base 1. As concerns this clonotype: The antigen it binds to is not known. No quality values exist for individual bases; no much larger clone is one base distant.

The sequence is built from TRBV11-2 and TRBJ2-5; matching of 6 bases hints at TRBD1 as the D gene. The material was obtained from a patient whose treatment included neoadjuvant chemotherapy. The source of this sequence is a human donor with bladder cancer that did not respond to neoadjuvant chemotherapy. The base sequence is TGTGCCAGCAGCTCAAGGGGGATACATCCTCAAGAGACCCAGTACTTC. Its protein product is CASSSRGIHPQETQYF.